This T cell receptor beta chain was identified in a study of shared clonotypes between healthy human individuals. On the study more broadly: Each donor's CD8 memory used one plate, CD8 naive two, each CD4 subset three.

In germline, CDR1 is MNHEY, CDR2 SVGAGI. The germline V and J ends were trimmed by 5 bases and 1 base, with 14 bases remaining between them. The CDR3 contains 15 residues. This clone was found a few times. Data came from immunoSEQ multiplex PCR; TCRdb stores just in-frame clones and leaves some out. This table holds about 1.1 million clones, 70% to 85% found once. Every one of the donors was a Caucasian adult that lived in Nashville, Tennessee. Both subsets, CD45RA+ naive and CD45RA-negative memory, were split from the CD4+ cells. This clonotype was obtained from a man younger than 35 in good health. Some clones in this sample may be carry-over from other donors' samples. The sample was memory CD4+ T cells from PBMCs. Subset in this sample: CD45RA-negative fraction. V is TRBV6-5 and J is TRBJ1-1; maybe TRBD1 (5 bases). DNA of the CDR3: TGTGCCAGCAGTCGAAGGGGACTTGCGAACACTGAAGCTTTCTTT. This sequence encodes CASSRRGLANTEAFF.